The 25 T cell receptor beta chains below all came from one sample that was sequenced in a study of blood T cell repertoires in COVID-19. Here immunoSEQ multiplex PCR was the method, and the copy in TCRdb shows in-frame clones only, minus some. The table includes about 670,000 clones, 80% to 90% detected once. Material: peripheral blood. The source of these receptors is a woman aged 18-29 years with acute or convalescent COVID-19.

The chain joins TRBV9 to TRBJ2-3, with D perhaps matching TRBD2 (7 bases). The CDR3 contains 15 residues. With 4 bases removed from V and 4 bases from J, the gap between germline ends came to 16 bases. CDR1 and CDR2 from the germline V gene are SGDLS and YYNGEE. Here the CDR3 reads CASSPGGGQADTQYF. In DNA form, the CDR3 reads TGTGCCAGCAGCCCTGGGGGGGGCCAAGCAGATACGCAGTATTTT.

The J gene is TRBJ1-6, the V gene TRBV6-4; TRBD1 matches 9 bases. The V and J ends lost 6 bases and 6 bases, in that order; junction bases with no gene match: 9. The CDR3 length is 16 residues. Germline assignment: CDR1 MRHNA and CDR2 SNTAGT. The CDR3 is CASRDQGQGSNSPLHF. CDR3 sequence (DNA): TGTGCCAGCAGGGATCAGGGACAGGGTAGTAATTCACCCCTCCACTTT.

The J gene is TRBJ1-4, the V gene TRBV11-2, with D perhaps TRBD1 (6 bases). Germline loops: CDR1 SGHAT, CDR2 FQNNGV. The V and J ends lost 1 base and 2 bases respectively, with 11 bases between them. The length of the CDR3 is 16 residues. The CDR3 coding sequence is TGTGCCAGCAGCTTAGGGGACATTTTGACTAATGAAAAACTGTTTTTT. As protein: CASSLGDILTNEKLFF.

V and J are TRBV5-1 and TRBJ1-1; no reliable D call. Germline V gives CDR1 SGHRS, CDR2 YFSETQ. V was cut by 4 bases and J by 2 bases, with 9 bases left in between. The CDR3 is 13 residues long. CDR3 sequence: CASSVTANTEAFF. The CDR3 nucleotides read TGCGCCAGCAGCGTTACAGCTAACACTGAAGCTTTCTTT.

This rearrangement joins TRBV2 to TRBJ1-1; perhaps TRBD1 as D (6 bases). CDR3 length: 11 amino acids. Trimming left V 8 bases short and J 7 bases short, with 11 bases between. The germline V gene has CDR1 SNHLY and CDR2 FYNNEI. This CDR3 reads CASLQGFEAFF. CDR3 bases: TGTGCCAGCCTACAGGGATTTGAAGCTTTCTTT.

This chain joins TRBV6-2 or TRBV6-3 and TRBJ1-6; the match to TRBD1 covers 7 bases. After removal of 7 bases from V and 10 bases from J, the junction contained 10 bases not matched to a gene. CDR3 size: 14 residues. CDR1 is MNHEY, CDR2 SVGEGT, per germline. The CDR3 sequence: CASTPDRLESPLHF. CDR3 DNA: TGTGCCAGCACCCCGGACAGGCTGGAATCACCCCTCCACTTT.

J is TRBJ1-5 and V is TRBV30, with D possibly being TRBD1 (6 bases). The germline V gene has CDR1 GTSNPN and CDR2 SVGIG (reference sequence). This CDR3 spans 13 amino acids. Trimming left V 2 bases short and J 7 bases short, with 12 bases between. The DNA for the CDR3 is TGTGCCTGGAGTTACAGGGAAGGCCAGCCCCAGCATTTT. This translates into CAWSYREGQPQHF.

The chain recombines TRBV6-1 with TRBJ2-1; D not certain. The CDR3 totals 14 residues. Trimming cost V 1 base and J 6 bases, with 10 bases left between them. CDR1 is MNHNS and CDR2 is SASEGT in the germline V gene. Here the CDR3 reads CASSEVSEANEQFF. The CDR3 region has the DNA TGTGCCAGCAGTGAAGTGTCTGAAGCCAATGAGCAGTTCTTC.

DNA of the CDR3: TGTGCCAGCAGCTTTGCGGGGGGCACCGGGGAGCTGTTTTTT. Translating it yields CASSFAGGTGELFF. The chain is built from TRBV11-3 and TRBJ2-2, with 8 bases aligning to TRBD2. J lost 4 bases, V lost 3 bases, and 1 base had no gene match. Looked up from germline, CDR1 is SGHNT and CDR2 is YENEEA. This CDR3 has 14 residues.

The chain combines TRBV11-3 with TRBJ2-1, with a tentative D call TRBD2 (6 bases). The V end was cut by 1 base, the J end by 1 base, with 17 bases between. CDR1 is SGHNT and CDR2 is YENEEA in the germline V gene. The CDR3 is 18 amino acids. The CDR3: CASSLGGGKWRSYNEQFF. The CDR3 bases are TGTGCCAGCAGCTTAGGGGGAGGCAAATGGCGGTCCTACAATGAGCAGTTCTTC.

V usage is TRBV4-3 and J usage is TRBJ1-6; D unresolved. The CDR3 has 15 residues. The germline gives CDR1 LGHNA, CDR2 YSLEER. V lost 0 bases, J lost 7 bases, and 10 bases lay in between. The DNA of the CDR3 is TGCGCCAGCAGCCAAGATGGCAGATCCAATTCACCCCTCCACTTT. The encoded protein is CASSQDGRSNSPLHF.

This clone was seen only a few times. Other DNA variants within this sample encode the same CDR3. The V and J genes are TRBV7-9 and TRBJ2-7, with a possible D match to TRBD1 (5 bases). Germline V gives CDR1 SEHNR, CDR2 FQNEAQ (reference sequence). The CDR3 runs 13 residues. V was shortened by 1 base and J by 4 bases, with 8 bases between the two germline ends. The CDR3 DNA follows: TGTGCCAGCAGCTTAGGACAGCCTTACGAGCAGTACTTC. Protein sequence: CASSLGQPYEQYF. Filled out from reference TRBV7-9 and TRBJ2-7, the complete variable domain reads DTGVSQNPRHKITKRGQNVTFRCDPISEHNRLYWYRQTLGQGPEFLTYFQNEAQLEKSRLLSDRFSAERPKGSFSTLEIQRTEQGDSAMYLCASSLGQPYEQYFGPGTRLTVT.

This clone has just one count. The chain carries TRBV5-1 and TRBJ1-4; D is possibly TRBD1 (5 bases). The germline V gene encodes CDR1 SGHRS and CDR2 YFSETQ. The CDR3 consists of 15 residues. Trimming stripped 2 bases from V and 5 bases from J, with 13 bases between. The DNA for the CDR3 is TGCGCCAGCAGCTTAGTATCAGGGCCCAATGAAAAACTGTTTTTT. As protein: CASSLVSGPNEKLFF.

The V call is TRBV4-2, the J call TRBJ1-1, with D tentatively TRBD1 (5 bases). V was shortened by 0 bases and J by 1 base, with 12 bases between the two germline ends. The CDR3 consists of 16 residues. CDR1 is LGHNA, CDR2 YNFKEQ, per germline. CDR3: CASSQETAGGNTEAFF. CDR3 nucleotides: TGTGCCAGCAGCCAAGAAACAGCCGGGGGGAACACTGAAGCTTTCTTT.

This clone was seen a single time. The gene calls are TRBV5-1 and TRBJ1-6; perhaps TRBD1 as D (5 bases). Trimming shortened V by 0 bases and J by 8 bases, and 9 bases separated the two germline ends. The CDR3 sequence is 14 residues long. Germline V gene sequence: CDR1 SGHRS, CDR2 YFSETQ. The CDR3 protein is CASSLVTGDSPLHF. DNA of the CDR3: TGCGCCAGCAGCTTGGTTACAGGTGATTCACCCCTCCACTTT. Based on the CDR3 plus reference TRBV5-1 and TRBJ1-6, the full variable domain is KAGVTQTPRYLIKTRGQQVTLSCSPISGHRSVSWYQQTPGQGLQFLFEYFSETQRNKGNFPGRFSGRQFSNSRSEMNVSTLELGDSALYLCASSLVTGDSPLHFGNGTRLTVT.

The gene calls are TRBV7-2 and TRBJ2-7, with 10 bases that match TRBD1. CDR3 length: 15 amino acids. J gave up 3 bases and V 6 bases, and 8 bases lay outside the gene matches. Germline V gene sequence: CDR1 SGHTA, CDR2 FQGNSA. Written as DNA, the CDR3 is TGTGCCAGCAGTTTTTCGGGACAGGGGAACTACGAGCAGTACTTC. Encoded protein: CASSFSGQGNYEQYF.

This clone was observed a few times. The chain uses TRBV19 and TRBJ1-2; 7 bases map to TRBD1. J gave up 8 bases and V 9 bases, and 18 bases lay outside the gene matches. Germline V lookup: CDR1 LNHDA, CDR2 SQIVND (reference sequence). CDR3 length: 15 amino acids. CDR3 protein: CASQWESTGADGYTF. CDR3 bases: TGTGCCAGCCAATGGGAAAGCACAGGGGCAGACGGCTACACCTTC.

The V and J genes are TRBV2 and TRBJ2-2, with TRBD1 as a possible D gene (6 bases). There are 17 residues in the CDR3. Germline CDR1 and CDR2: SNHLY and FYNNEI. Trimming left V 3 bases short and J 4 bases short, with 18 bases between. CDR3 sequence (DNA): TGTGCCAGCAGTGAGCGCCAACCCGGCAGGGGCACCGGGGAGCTGTTTTTT. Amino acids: CASSERQPGRGTGELFF.

The CDR3 region has the DNA TGTGCCAGCAGCCCGGGACAGACCCAAGAGCCCCAGCATTTT. It specifies CASSPGQTQEPQHF. V and J are TRBV6-5 and TRBJ1-5; TRBD1 agrees at 7 bases. Trimming took 6 bases from V and 8 from J; bases not matched to a gene: 10. Germline CDR1 MNHEY, CDR2 SVGAGI. The CDR3 runs to 14 residues.

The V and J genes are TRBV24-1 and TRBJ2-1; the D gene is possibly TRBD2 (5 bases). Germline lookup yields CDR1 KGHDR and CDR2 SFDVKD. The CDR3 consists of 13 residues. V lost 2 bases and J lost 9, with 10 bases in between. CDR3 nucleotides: TGTGCCACCAGTGATTCTAGCCGGGCTGAGCAGTTCTTC. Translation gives CATSDSSRAEQFF.

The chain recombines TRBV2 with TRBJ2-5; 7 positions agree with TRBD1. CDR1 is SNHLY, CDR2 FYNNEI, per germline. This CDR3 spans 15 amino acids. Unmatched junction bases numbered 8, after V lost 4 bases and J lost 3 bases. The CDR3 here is CASSASPGQEETQYF. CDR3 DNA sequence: TGTGCCAGCAGTGCTTCACCAGGACAGGAAGAGACCCAGTACTTC.

CDR3 amino acids: CASSSLGGAPTDTQYF. The CDR3 DNA reads TGTGCCAGTAGTAGCTTAGGGGGGGCCCCCACAGATACGCAGTATTTT. The chain combines TRBV19 with TRBJ2-3, with a weak D call TRBD2 (7 bases). The CDR3 is 16 amino acids. Germline V gene sequence: CDR1 LNHDA, CDR2 SQIVND (reference sequence). Trimming took off 4 bases at V and 2 bases at J, with 16 bases between the two ends.

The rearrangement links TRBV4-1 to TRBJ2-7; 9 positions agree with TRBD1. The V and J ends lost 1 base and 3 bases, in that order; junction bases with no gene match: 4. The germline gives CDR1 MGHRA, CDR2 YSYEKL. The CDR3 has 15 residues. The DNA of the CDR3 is TGCGCCAGCAGCCAAGTAACAGGGGGCCTCTACGAGCAGTACTTC. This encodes CASSQVTGGLYEQYF.

Written as DNA, the CDR3 is TGCGCCAGCAGCTTGCGGGGAGACGGCTACACCTTC. This codes for CASSLRGDGYTF. The chain joins TRBV5-1 to TRBJ1-2; no clear D. V shed 1 base and J shed 8 bases, with 9 bases lying between them. Germline V gene lookup returns CDR1 SGHRS and CDR2 YFSETQ. The CDR3 totals 12 residues.

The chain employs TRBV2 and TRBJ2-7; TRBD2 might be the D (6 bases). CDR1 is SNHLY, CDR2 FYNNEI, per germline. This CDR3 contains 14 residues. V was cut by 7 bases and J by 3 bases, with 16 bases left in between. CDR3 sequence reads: CASIPGDGHYEQYF. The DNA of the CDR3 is TGTGCCAGCATCCCGGGGGACGGTCACTACGAGCAGTACTTC.